A selection of T cell receptor beta chains follows, all from one sample in a study of Graves' ophthalmopathy and Graves' hyperthyroidism. MiXCR, run by TCRdb on the multiplex PCR reads, gives a single entry per CDR3 protein. Seen here are about 400,000 distinct CDR3 sequences, around 18% observed once, and the top ten hold roughly 1.4%. Material: peripheral blood. The origin of the receptors is a woman between 18 and 29 years old with Graves' ophthalmopathy. Each CDR3 is given with its conserved first and last residue. The D gene is left open where the match is weak. Clone size is stated in some rows and not others, as once, few, many or a class when expanded.

>TRBD1|TRBJ1-5|TRBV6-2/TRBV6-3|many
CASSLGRDRGNQPQHF
TGTGCCAGCAGTCTAGGCCGGGACAGGGGTAATCAGCCCCAGCATTTT
>-|TRBJ1-6|TRBV7-3|-
CASSLSGWESPLHF
TGTGCCAGCAGCTTATCGGGCTGGGAATCACCCCTCCACTTT
>-|TRBJ2-7|TRBV20-1|many
CSARLGSEQYF
TGCAGTGCTAGATTAGGGAGCGAGCAGTACTTC
>-|TRBJ1-1|TRBV6-1|few
CASRTGVGAFF
TGTGCCAGCAGGACAGGCGTAGGGGCTTTCTTT
>-|TRBJ1-5|TRBV3-1|-
CASSQGPQGRDYSNQPQHF
TGTGCCAGCAGCCAAGGCCCGCAGGGAAGAGACTATAGCAATCAGCCCCAGCATTTT
>-|TRBJ2-5|TRBV30|many
CAWSVQRHETQYF
TGTGCCTGGAGTGTACAGAGGCATGAGACCCAGTACTTC
>-|TRBJ2-7|TRBV29-1|many
CSVLTSYEQYF
TGCAGCGTCCTCACTAGTTACGAGCAGTACTTC
>TRBD1|TRBJ1-1|TRBV20-1|-
CSARSGQGRIEAFF
TGCAGTGCTAGAAGCGGACAGGGTAGGATTGAAGCTTTCTTT
>TRBD1|TRBJ2-5|TRBV30|many
CAWTIGTGGQETQYF
TGTGCCTGGACCATAGGGACAGGAGGTCAAGAGACCCAGTACTTC
>TRBD1|TRBJ2-2|TRBV12-3/TRBV12-4|-
CASSMTGQGTGELFF
TGTGCCAGCAGTATGACGGGACAGGGCACCGGGGAGCTGTTTTTT
>TRBD2|TRBJ2-7|TRBV5-5|many
CASSLTGLAGAYEQYF
TGTGCCAGCAGCCTGACGGGACTAGCGGGAGCATACGAGCAGTACTTC
>-|TRBJ1-3|TRBV6-1|-
CASSLGRFGYTIYF
TGTGCCAGCAGTCTGGGACGGTTTGGTTACACCATATATTTT
>TRBD2|TRBJ2-7|TRBV12-3/TRBV12-4|-
CASSFLTSSYEQYF
TGTGCCAGCAGTTTCCTGACTAGCAGCTACGAGCAGTACTTC
>-|TRBJ1-5|TRBV2|many
CANGQYSNQPQHF
TGTGCCAATGGACAGTATTCAAATCAGCCCCAGCATTTT
>-|TRBJ1-5|TRBV30|-
CAWSRRGYQPQHF
TGTGCCTGGAGTCGACGGGGATATCAGCCCCAGCATTTT
>TRBD1|TRBJ1-2|TRBV18|many
CASSPDRVGYTF
TGTGCCAGCTCACCGGACAGGGTTGGCTACACCTTC
>TRBD1|TRBJ1-5|TRBV6-2/TRBV6-3|many
CASSYSVGNTGANQPQHF
TGTGCCAGCAGTTACTCGGTGGGAAACACAGGGGCAAATCAGCCCCAGCATTTT
>-|TRBJ1-1|TRBV4-1|many
CASTPGPMNTEAFF
TGCGCCAGCACCCCAGGACCCATGAACACTGAAGCTTTCTTT
>-|TRBJ2-5|TRBV5-1|many
CASSIRDQETQYF
TGCGCCAGCAGTATCCGGGACCAAGAGACCCAGTACTTC
>-|TRBJ1-1|TRBV9|many
CASSVEKGAGTEAFF
TGTGCCAGCAGCGTAGAAAAGGGCGCTGGGACTGAAGCTTTCTTT
>-|TRBJ2-7|TRBV2|many
CASAVSYEQYF
TGTGCCAGCGCAGTTTCCTACGAGCAGTACTTC
>-|TRBJ1-5|TRBV6-5|many
CASSPYSNQPQHF
TGTGCCAGCAGCCCATATAGCAATCAGCCCCAGCATTTT
>-|TRBJ2-7|TRBV5-1|-
CASSVGPIYEQYF
TGCGCCAGCAGCGTGGGGCCGATATACGAGCAGTACTTC
>-|TRBJ1-6|TRBV12-3/TRBV12-4|few
CASSKGPILSPLHF
TGTGCCAGCAGCAAGGGACCGATTCTTTCACCCCTCCACTTT
>-|TRBJ1-1|TRBV7-2|-
CASSSRTLRNTEAFF
TGTGCCAGCAGCTCTCGGACCCTTCGGAACACTGAAGCTTTCTTT